The present T cell receptor beta chain was sequenced within a study of post-analysis software for immune sequencing data (dated by TCRdb to 2014 to 2015). Broadly, across the study: The recorded disease courses included relapsing-remitting, secondary progressive and progressive-relapsing multiple sclerosis, and some patients had no subtype annotation. The multiple sclerosis patient repertoires were compared with about a dozen previously published healthy control repertoires from donors aged 6 to 25 years. A subset of samples was prepared in parallel using single-end sample barcoding, then pooled and co-amplified after Illumina adapter ligation. Overall study results and their limits: Direct clustering with F measure showed strong co-clustering of samples prepared in the same batch, prompting a batch-effect correction. A few TRBV segments, including TRBV5-6, TRBV5-1 and TRBV20-1, were significantly more frequent in patients than controls. Compared with controls, multiple sclerosis patients had significantly lower normalized Chao1 diversity, a finding suggesting substantial peripheral T-cell clonal expansion. The multiple sclerosis patient group was slightly younger than the control group.

The CDR3 covers 14 residues, taking in both the cysteine and the phenylalanine. Only the CDR3 part of the read is kept: 42 bases, read in frame from the first base. V and J lose 4 bases and 4 bases, and a span of 12 bases separates them. The germline V gene (reference sequence) provides CDR1 SGHKS and CDR2 YYEKEE. Libraries were built with PCR. TCRdb lists the instrument as Illumina HiSeq 2500. To reduce PCR and sequencing biases, unique molecular identifiers were incorporated into the TCR beta cDNA libraries. Approximately 500,000 cDNA molecules were obtained per 1 to 10 million input T cells, so each molecule approximated one T cell. The patient libraries were prepared and sequenced using the same protocol as the earlier healthy control dataset. Within a given batch, samples were prepared together, multiplexed and sequenced on the same HiSeq lane. The authors processed their data as follows. MIGEC handled the raw barcoded reads, throwing out single-read molecular identifier groups before consensus assembly and CDR3 extraction. VDJtools was used for post-analysis of the clonotype tables, and diversity was normalized by down-sampling every dataset to the size of the smallest sample. In repertoire overlap clustering, CDR3 amino acid sequences, but not nucleotide sequences, were matched to correct batch-related cross-sample contamination. Using fastp trimming at Q25 and MiXCR clonotype assembly, TCRdb reanalyzed the public sequencing data and kept in-frame beta chains. Duplicate CDR3 protein sequences are folded into a single record with the most common DNA and genes. What appears here as the V and J calls and clone size reflects TCRdb's work, not the paper's. This sample lists roughly 800,000 distinct CDR3 sequences; approximately 44% were detected once. The ten biggest clones cover roughly 4.4% of the sample.

This clonotype was counted only a few times. This clone's antigen is unknown. Base-call qualities are not available, and no considerably larger clone is one nucleotide away. TCR beta repertoires were profiled from peripheral blood of approximately 13 young patients with multiple sclerosis to demonstrate the VDJtools post-analysis software. The patients with multiple sclerosis were children and adolescents between about 6 and 17 years of age. This sequence was found in a girl between 10 and 17 years old with multiple sclerosis. The chain couples TRBV5-5 to TRBJ2-1; a weak D assignment points to TRBD2 (6 bases agree). The sequencing sample was made of blood. The CDR3 protein: CASSGYGGYNEQFF. The nucleotides are TGTGCCAGCAGCGGGTATGGAGGGTACAATGAGCAGTTCTTC.